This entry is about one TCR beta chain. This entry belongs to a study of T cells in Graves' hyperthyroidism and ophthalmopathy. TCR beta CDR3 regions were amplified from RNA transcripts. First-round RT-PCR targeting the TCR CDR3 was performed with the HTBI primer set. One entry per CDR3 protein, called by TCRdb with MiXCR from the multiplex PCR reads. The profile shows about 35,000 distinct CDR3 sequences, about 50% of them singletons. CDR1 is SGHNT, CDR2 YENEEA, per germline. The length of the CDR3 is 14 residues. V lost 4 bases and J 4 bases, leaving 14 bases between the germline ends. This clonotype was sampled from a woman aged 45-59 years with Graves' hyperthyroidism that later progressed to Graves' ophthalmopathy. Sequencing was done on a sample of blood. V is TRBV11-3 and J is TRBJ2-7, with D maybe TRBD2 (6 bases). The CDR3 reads CASSSRGARYEQYF. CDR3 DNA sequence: TGTGCCAGCAGCTCCCGCGGGGCACGGTACGAGCAGTACTTC.